Below are 8 T cell receptor beta chains sequenced from a single sample in a study of cytomegalovirus exposure and HLA in healthy donors. Use of 60 Vbeta and 13 Jbeta primers characterized the PCR. Sequenced by immunoSEQ multiplex PCR; TCRdb stores in-frame clones only, minus some. The data contain 150,000 to 200,000 clones, over 70% of them singletons. Sequencing was carried out using PBMCs. The receptors stem from a woman aged 30 to 39 in good health and CMV-seronegative.

A remark on this clone: The junction and the germline gene differ at one end; a read error may be behind it. The chain couples TRBV12-5 to TRBJ2-7; maybe TRBD2 (6 bases). Germline lookup yields CDR1 LGHNT and CDR2 FRNRAP. The CDR3 totals 14 residues. Here the CDR3 reads CASGFAAGGNEQHF. CDR3 DNA sequence: TGTGCTAGTGGTTTTGCAGCCGGAGGGAACGAGCAGCACTTC.

The chain couples TRBV7-2 to TRBJ2-1; 8 positions match TRBD2. The ends lost 1 base at V and 2 bases at J; junction bases unmatched: 4. The CDR3 contains 16 residues. Germline V gene data show CDR1 as SGHTA and CDR2 as FQGNSA. The CDR3 sequence: CASSLVPRGAYNEQFF. CDR3 in DNA: TGTGCCAGCAGCTTAGTCCCGCGGGGGGCCTACAATGAGCAGTTCTTC. The full variable domain, its missing parts supplied by reference TRBV7-2 and TRBJ2-1, is GAGVSQSPSNKVTEKGKDVELRCDPISGHTALYWYRQSLGQGLEFLIYFQGNSAPDKSGLPSDRFSAERTGGSVSTLTIQRTQQEDSAVYLCASSLVPRGAYNEQFFGPGTRLTVL.

The genes are TRBV5-1 and TRBJ1-2, with 10 bases identical to TRBD1. In germline, CDR1 is SGHRS, CDR2 YFSETQ. The CDR3 sequence is 13 residues long. The J segment lost 8 bases and the V segment lost 6 bases, leaving 7 bases of the junction unmatched. The CDR3 loop reads CASTFDRGLGYTF. The DNA for the CDR3 is TGCGCCAGCACCTTCGACAGGGGGCTAGGCTACACCTTC.

The rearrangement links TRBV27 to TRBJ2-7, with 7 nucleotides matching TRBD1. CDR1 and CDR2 (germline): MNHEY, SMNVEV (reference sequence). Trimming cost V 4 bases and J 0 bases; bases outside gene matches: 6. The length of the CDR3 is 15 residues. The CDR3 protein is CASSSIDRASYEQYF. As DNA, the CDR3 is TGTGCCAGCAGTTCGATCGACAGGGCCTCCTACGAGCAGTACTTC.

V usage is TRBV11-2 and J usage is TRBJ2-7, with D tentatively TRBD1 (5 bases). Germline values: CDR1 SGHAT, CDR2 FQNNGV. This CDR3 has 14 amino acids. Trimming left V 1 base short and J 4 bases short, with 11 bases between. The CDR3 coding sequence is TGTGCCAGCAGCTTAGGTGGGGCAGGGTACGAGCAGTACTTC. Translated, it gives CASSLGGAGYEQYF.

CDR3 sequence: CASSSRRTSGGASTGELFF. In DNA, the CDR3 is TGTGCCAGCAGTTCAAGAAGGACTAGCGGGGGGGCGTCTACCGGGGAGCTGTTTTTT. The V gene is TRBV28, the J gene TRBJ2-2; 15 bases are a match to TRBD2. The CDR3 totals 19 residues. Germline V CDR1 and CDR2: MDHEN, SYDVKM. The J segment lost 5 bases and the V segment lost 4 bases, leaving 11 bases of the junction unmatched. Variable domain in full (rest from reference TRBV28 and TRBJ2-2): DVKVTQSSRYLVKRTGEKVFLECVQDMDHENMFWYRQDPGLGLRLIYFSYDVKMKEKGDIPEGYSVSREKKERFSLILESASTNQTSMYLCASSSRRTSGGASTGELFFGEGSRLTVL.

The V call is TRBV18, the J call TRBJ2-7; weak D call: TRBD2 (5 bases). The germline V gene has CDR1 KGHSH and CDR2 LQKENI. V was cut by 3 bases and J by 5 bases, with 23 bases left in between. The CDR3 runs to 17 residues. The CDR3 region has the DNA TGTGCCAGCTCACCGACCGCCAGACGGGGTCACGGCAACGAGCAGTACTTC. It is translated as CASSPTARRGHGNEQYF. The full variable domain, with the rest looked up from reference TRBV18 and TRBJ2-7, is NAGVMQNPRHLVRRRGQEARLRCSPMKGHSHVYWYRQLPEEGLKFMVYLQKENIIDESGMPKERFSAEFPKEGPSILRIQQVVRGDSAAYFCASSPTARRGHGNEQYFGPGTRLTVT.

This chain connects TRBV7-2 to TRBJ2-3, with D possibly being TRBD2 (7 bases). The germline V and J ends were trimmed by 1 base and 4 bases, with 12 bases remaining between them. CDR3 length equals 15 residues. Germline V gives CDR1 SGHTA, CDR2 FQGNSA. CDR3 DNA sequence: TGTGCCAGCAGCTTAGACGGGGGGCGCCCAGATACGCAGTATTTT. It specifies CASSLDGGRPDTQYF.